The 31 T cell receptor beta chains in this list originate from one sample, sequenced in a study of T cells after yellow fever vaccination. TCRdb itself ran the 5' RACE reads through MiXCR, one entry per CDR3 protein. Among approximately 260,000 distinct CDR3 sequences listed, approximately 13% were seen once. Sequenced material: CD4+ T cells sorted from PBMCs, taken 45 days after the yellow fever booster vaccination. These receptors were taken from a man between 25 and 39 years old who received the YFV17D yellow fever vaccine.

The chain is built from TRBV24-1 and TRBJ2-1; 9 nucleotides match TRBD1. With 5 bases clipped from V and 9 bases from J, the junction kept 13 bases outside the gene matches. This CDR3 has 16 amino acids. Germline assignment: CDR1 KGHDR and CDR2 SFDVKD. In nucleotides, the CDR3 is TGTGCCACCAGTGCTTCCTCCGGGACAGGGTTGGGTGAGCAGTTCTTC. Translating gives CATSASSGTGLGEQFF.

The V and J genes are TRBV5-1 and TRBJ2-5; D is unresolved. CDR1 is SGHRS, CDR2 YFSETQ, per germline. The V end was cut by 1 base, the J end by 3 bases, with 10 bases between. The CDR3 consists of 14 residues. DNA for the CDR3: TGCGCCAGCAGCTTGTCGCGGTCCGAAGAGACCCAGTACTTC. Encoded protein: CASSLSRSEETQYF.

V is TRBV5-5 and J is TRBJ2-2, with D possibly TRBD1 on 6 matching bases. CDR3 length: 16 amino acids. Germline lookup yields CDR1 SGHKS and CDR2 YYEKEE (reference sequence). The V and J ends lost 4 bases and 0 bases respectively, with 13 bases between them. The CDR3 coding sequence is TGTGCCAGCAGCCGCGGACAGTTGGCGAACACCGGGGAGCTGTTTTTT. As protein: CASSRGQLANTGELFF.

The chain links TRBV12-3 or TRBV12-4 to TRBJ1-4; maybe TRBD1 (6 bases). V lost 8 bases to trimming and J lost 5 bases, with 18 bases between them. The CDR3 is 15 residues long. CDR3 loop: CASCRRQVKNEKLFF. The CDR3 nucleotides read TGTGCCAGCTGTCGTCGACAGGTTAAAAATGAAAAACTGTTTTTT.

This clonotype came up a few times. CDR3 sequence (DNA): TGTGCCAGCAGTTTAGGCCAGGGGTCCTCCCAGTACTTC. Encoded protein: CASSLGQGSSQYF. The chain uses TRBV12-3 or TRBV12-4 and TRBJ2-5, with D maybe TRBD1 (6 bases). V was pared by 1 base and J by 9 bases, with 12 bases between. This CDR3 has 13 residues.

The CDR3 DNA reads as TGTGCCACCAGTGATTCGCAGGCGAACACCGGGGAGCTGTTTTTT. Amino acid sequence: CATSDSQANTGELFF. The V gene is TRBV24-1, the J gene TRBJ2-2; D not resolved. The germline CDR1 and CDR2 sequences are KGHDR and SFDVKD. This CDR3 has 15 residues. Trimming left V 2 bases short and J 0 bases short, with 6 bases between.

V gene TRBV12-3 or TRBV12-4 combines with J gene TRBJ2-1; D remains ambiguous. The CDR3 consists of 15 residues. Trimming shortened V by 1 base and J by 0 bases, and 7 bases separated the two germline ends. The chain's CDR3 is CASSLDSRSYNEQFF. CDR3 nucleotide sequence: TGTGCCAGCAGTTTAGATAGCCGCTCCTACAATGAGCAGTTCTTC.

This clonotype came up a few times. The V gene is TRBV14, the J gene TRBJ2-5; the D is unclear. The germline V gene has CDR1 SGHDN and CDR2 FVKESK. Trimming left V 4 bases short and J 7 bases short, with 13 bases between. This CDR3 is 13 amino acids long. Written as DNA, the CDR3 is TGTGCCAGCAGCCTCGGCTTCTTGGGGACCCAGTACTTC. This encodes CASSLGFLGTQYF.

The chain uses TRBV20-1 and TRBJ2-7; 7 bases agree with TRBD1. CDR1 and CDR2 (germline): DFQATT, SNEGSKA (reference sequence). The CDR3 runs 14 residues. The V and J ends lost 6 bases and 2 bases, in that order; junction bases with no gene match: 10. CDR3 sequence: CSASTGSKAYEQYF. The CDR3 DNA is TGCAGTGCCTCGACAGGGAGTAAAGCCTACGAGCAGTACTTC.

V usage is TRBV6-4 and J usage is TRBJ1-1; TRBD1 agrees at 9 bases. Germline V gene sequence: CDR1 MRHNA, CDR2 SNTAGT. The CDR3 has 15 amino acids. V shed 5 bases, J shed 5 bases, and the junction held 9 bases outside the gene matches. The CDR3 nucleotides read TGTGCCAGCAGTTCAACAGGGGGCGCAGAGACTGAAGCTTTCTTT. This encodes CASSSTGGAETEAFF.

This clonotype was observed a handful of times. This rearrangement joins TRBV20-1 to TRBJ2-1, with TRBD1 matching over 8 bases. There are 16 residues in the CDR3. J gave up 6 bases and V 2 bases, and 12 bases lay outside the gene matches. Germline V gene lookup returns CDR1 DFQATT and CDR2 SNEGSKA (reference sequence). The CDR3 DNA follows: TGCAGTGCTAGACCAACGGAGGACAGGGTTGGCAATGAGCAGTTCTTC. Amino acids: CSARPTEDRVGNEQFF.

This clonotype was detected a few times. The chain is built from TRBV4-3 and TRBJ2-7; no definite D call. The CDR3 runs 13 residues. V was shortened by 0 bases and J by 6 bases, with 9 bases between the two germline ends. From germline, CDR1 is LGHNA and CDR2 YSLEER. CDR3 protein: CASSQDSWREQYF. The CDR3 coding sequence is TGCGCCAGCAGCCAAGATTCATGGCGCGAGCAGTACTTC.

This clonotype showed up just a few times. The CDR3 region is CASNARAGGNEQFF. The CDR3 region has the DNA TGTGCCAGCAACGCGAGGGCAGGGGGGAATGAGCAGTTCTTC. This sequence joins TRBV11-2 and TRBJ2-1; D is possibly TRBD1 (7 bases). The CDR3 has 14 amino acids. The ends were cut back, 7 bases at V and 7 bases at J, with 17 bases in the middle. Germline-derived CDR1 and CDR2 are SGHAT and FQNNGV.

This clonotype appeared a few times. The CDR3 nucleotides read TGTGCCAGCAGCTTATATGCAGCGGGGGGTGATACGCAGTATTTT. It yields the protein CASSLYAAGGDTQYF. This rearrangement joins TRBV7-2 to TRBJ2-3; 9 bases agree with TRBD2. Unmatched junction bases numbered 6, after V lost 2 bases and J lost 6 bases. This CDR3 spans 15 amino acids. The germline V gene has CDR1 SGHTA and CDR2 FQGNSA.

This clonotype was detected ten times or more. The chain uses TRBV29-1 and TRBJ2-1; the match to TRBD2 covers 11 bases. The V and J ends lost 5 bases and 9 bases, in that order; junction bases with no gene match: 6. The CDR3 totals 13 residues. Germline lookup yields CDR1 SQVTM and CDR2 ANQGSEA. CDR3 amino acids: CSVSLAGGFEQFF. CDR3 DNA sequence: TGCAGCGTTAGTTTAGCGGGAGGGTTTGAGCAGTTCTTC.

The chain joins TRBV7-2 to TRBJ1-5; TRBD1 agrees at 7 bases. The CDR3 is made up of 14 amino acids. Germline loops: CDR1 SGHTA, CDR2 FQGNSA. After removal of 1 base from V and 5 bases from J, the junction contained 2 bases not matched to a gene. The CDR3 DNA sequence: TGTGCCAGCAGCTTAGTAGGGGGCGATCAGCCCCAGCATTTT. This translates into CASSLVGGDQPQHF.

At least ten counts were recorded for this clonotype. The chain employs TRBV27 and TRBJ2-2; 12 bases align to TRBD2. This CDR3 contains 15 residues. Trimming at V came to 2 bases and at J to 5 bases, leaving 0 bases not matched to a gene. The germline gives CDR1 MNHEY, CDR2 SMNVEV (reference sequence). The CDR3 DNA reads TGTGCCAGCAGTTTACTAGCGGGAGGGACCGGGGAGCTGTTTTTT. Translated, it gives CASSLLAGGTGELFF.

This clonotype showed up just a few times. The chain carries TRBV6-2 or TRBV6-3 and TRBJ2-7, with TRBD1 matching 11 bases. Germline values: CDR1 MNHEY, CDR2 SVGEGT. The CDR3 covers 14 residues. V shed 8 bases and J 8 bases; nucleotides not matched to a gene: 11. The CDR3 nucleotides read TGTGCCAGCGGCGACCGGGACAGGGGGGACAAGCAGTACTTC. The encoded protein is CASGDRDRGDKQYF.

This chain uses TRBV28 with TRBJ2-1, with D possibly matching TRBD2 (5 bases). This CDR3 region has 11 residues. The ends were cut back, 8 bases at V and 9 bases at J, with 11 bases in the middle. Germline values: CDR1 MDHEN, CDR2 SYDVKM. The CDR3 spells CASQLGSEQFF. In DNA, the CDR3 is TGTGCCAGCCAGTTGGGGAGTGAGCAGTTCTTC.

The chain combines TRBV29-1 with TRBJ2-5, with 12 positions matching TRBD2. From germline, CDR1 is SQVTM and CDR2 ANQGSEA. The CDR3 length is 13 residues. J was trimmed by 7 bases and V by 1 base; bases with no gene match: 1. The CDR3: CSVEGTSGVTQYF. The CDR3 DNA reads TGCAGCGTTGAAGGGACTAGCGGGGTGACCCAGTACTTC.

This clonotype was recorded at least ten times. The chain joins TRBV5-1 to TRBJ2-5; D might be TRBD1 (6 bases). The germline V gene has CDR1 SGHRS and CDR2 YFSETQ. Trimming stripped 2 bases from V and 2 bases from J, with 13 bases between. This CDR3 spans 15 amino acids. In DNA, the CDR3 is TGCGCCAGCAGCTTACCCGGGACATTGCAAGAGACCCAGTACTTC. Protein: CASSLPGTLQETQYF. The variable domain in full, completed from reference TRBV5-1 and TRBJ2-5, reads KAGVTQTPRYLIKTRGQQVTLSCSPISGHRSVSWYQQTPGQGLQFLFEYFSETQRNKGNFPGRFSGRQFSNSRSEMNVSTLELGDSALYLCASSLPGTLQETQYFGPGTRLLVL.

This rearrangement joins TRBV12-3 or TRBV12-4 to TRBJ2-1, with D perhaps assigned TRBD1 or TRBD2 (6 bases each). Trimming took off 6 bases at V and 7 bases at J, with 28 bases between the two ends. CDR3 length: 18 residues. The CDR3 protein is CASSPLTNPPGGRNEQFF. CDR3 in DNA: TGTGCCAGCAGCCCCTTAACTAATCCACCCGGGGGCAGGAATGAGCAGTTCTTC.

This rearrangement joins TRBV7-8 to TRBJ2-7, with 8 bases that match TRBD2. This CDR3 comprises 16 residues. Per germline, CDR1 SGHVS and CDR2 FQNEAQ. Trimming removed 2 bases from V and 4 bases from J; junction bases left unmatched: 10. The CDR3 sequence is CASSLLAGLGGYEQYF. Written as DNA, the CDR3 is TGTGCCAGCAGCTTACTAGCGGGCCTAGGGGGATACGAGCAGTACTTC.

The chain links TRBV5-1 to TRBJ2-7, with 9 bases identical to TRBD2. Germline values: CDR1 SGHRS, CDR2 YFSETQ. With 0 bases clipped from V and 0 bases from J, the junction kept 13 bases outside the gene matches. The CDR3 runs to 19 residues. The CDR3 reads CASSLVSTSGYYPSYEQYF. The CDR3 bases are TGCGCCAGCAGCTTGGTCTCAACTAGCGGGTACTACCCCTCCTACGAGCAGTACTTC.

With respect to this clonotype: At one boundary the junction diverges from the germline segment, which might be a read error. The CDR3 region has the DNA TGCGCCATCAGCTCGTACCCCACTAGCGGGAAAACCTACGAGCAGTACTTC. Protein: CAISSYPTSGKTYEQYF. J is TRBJ2-7 and V is TRBV5-1; TRBD2 agrees at 10 bases. Germline V gene lookup returns CDR1 SGHRS and CDR2 YFSETQ. CDR3 length equals 17 residues.

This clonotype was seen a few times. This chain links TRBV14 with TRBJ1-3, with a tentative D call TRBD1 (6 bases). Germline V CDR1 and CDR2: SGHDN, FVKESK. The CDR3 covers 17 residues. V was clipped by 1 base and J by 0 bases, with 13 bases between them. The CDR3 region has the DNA TGTGCCAGCAGCCAAGCTTGGACAGTAAGCTCTGGAAACACCATATATTTT. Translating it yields CASSQAWTVSSGNTIYF. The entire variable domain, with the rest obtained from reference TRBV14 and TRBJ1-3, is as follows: EAGVTQFPSHSVIEKGQTVTLRCDPISGHDNLYWYRRVMGKEIKFLLHFVKESKQDESGMPNNRFLAERTGGTYSTLKVQPAELEDSGVYFCASSQAWTVSSGNTIYFGEGSWLTVV.

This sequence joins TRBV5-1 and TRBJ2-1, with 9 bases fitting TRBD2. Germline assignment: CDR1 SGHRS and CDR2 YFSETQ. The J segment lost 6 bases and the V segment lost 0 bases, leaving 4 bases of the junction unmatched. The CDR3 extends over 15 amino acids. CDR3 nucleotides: TGCGCCAGCAGCTTGGCACTAGCGGGCACCAATGAGCAGTTCTTC. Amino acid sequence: CASSLALAGTNEQFF.

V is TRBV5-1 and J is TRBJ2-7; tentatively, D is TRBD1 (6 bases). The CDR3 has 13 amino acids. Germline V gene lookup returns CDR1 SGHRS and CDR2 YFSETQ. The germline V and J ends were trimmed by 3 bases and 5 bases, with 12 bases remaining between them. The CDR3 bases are TGCGCCAGCAGCTGGAACAGGGTCCACGAGCAGTACTTC. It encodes CASSWNRVHEQYF.

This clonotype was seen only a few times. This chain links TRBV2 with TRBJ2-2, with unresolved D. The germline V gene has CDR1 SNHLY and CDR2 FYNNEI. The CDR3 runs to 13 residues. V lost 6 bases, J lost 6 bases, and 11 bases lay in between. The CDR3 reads CASRVSGPGELFF. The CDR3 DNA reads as TGTGCCAGCAGAGTCTCGGGTCCCGGGGAGCTGTTTTTT.

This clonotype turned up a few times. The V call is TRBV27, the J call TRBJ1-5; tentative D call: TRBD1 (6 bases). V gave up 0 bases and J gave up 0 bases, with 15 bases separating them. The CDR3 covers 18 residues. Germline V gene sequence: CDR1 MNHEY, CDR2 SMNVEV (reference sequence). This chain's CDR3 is CASSLSRRGGISNQPQHF. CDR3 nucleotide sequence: TGTGCCAGCAGTTTATCCAGGCGCGGGGGCATTAGCAATCAGCCCCAGCATTTT.

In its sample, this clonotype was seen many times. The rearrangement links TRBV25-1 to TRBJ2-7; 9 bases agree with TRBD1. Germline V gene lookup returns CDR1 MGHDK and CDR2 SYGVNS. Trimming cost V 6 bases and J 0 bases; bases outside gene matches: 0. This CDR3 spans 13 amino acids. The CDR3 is CASRTGGSYEQYF. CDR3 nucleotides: TGTGCCAGCAGGACAGGGGGCTCCTACGAGCAGTACTTC.